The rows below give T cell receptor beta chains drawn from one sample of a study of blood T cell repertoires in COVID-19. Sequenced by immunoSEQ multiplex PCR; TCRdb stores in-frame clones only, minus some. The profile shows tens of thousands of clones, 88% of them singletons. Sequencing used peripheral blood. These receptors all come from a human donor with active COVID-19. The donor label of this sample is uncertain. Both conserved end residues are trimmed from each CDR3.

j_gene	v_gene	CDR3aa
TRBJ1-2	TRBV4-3	ASSQDASGVGGYT
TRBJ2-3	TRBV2	ASSGTSGRDTQY
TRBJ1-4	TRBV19	ASSNVREKLF
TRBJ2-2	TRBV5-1	ASSIPGTGELF
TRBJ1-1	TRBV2	ASRMPSGNTEAF
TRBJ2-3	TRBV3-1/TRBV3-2	ASSRIAGGYTDTQY
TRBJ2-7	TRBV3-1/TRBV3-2	ASSRDSNYEQY
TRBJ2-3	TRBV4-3	ASSQEATKSDTQY
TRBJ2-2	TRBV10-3	AIIGRSGELF
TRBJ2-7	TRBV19	ASSISASVPTYEQY
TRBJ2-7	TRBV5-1	ASSPGTGGPGEQY
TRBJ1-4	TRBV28	ASSSRKTGGLGKLF
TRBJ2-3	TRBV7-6	ASSLGAQSTDTQY
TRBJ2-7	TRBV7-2	ASSEGGFEQY
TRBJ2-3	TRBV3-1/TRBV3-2	ASSPLQGLAGRDTQY
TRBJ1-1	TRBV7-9	ASSLLGQGNTEAF
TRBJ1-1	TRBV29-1	SVGDTQGPEAF
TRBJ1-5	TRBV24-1	ATSSGGEQPQH
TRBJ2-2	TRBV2	ASSEASGGIGGELF
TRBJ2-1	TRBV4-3	ASSPRRLASDEQF
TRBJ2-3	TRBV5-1	ASSSGLATTTDTQY
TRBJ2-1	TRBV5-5	ASSRDIADNEQF